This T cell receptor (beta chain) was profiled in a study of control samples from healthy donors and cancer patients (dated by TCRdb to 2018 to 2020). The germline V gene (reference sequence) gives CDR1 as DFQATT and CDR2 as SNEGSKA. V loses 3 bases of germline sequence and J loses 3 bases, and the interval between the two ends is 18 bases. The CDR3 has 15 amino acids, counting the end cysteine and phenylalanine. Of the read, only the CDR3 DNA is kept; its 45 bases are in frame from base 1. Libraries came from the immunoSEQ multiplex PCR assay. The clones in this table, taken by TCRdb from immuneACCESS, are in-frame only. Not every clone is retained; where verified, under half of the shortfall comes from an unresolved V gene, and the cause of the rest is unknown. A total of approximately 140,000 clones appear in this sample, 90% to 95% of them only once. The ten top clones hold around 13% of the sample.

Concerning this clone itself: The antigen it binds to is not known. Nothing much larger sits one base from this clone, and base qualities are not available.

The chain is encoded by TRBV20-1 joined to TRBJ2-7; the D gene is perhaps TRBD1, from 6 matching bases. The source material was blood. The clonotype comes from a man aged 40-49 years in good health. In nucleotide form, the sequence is TGCAGTGCTAGTAAGAGCGGAAAGGGGGACTACGAGCAGTACTTC. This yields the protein CSASKSGKGDYEQYF.